This T cell receptor beta chain was found in a study of blood T cell repertoires in COVID-19. In the study overall: Samples representing acute and convalescent COVID-19 were sourced from the United States, Italy and Spain.

Produced via immunoSEQ multiplex PCR; TCRdb's table is partial and in-frame only. The sample consists of 220,000 or so clones, about 80% of them appearing once. This clone was seen a handful of times. CDR1 KGHSH and CDR2 LQKENI come from the germline V gene. The CDR3 runs 15 residues. With 3 bases removed from V and 0 bases from J, the gap between germline ends came to 12 bases. The sample was peripheral blood. This TCR came from a woman aged 80 or older with acute or convalescent COVID-19. The genes are TRBV18 and TRBJ2-7, with a weak D call TRBD2 (5 bases). This CDR3 is CASSPNSGSSYEQYF. The CDR3 nucleotides are TGTGCCAGCTCACCTAATTCGGGGAGCTCCTACGAGCAGTACTTC.